This T cell receptor beta chain derives from a study of CD8+ T cells in alopecia areata (dated by TCRdb to the late 2010s). Regarding the study in general: To study T cell clonal expansion in alopecia areata, the researchers applied high-throughput TCRbeta sequencing to both the C3H/HeJ mouse model and human patients. RNA was extracted with the PAXgene miRNA kit for fixed scalp, the miRNeasy kit for PBMCs, and the RNeasy kit for mouse skin. immunoSEQ multiplex PCR using 35 Vbeta forward primers and 13 Jbeta reverse primers was used to amplify TCRbeta CDR3 regions. Human TCRbeta sequencing covered scalp tissue and sorted CD4+ and CD8+ peripheral blood T cells from patchy and totalis/universalis alopecia areata patients and healthy controls. Clonality in the scalp was compared among normal scalp (n=4), patchy alopecia areata scalp (n=8), and alopecia totalis/universalis scalp (n=8). Overall study outcomes, separate from this receptor: Higher clonality and more expanded CD8+ clones were observed in lesional scalp than in normal scalp, particularly in alopecia totalis/universalis, a finding suggestive of antigenic drive. Resident alphabeta T cells in normal human skin are also sequenced, complicating scalp TCR repertoire analysis, unlike mouse skin dominated by gammadelta T cells. Shared TCR sequences between patients were less evident than in mice, which may be partly attributable to HLA diversity in the patient population.

The library was prepared using the immunoSEQ multiplex PCR assay. RNA was extracted from all samples and reverse transcribed into cDNA as template for TCR sequencing. First-strand cDNA was synthesized with SuperScript III using a 2:1 mix of oligo-dT and random hexamers. Amplification bias was assessed with a synthetic immune receptor repertoire, and residual bias was removed computationally. From the authors' description of their analysis: Raw reads were preprocessed for error removal, and CDR3 was defined according to IMGT conventions as running from the conserved cysteine to phenylalanine. Clonality was computed by normalizing Shannon entropy by log2 of the number of productive unique TCRs and subtracting the result from 1. Scalp TCRbeta sequences were cross-referenced with sorted blood CD4 and CD8 repertoires so that the CD4 or CD8 identity of scalp clones could be inferred. This immuneACCESS table, as held by TCRdb, lists in-frame sequences with V and J called but not all clones. Of the missing ones, under half trace to an unresolved V gene in checked studies; the others have no known cause. That table is the source of V, J and clone size, and D and trimming were worked out from the DNA. The sample contains under 250,000 clones, more than 50% of them found a single time. The ten largest clones capture approximately 4.9% of the sample.

V loses 4 bases of germline sequence and J loses 0 bases, and the interval between the two ends is 13 bases. The CDR3 runs 16 amino acids, cysteine and phenylalanine included. The DNA shown is the 48-base CDR3, in frame from base 1. As encoded in the germline V gene, CDR1 is SGHVS while CDR2 is FQNEAQ. On this clone: What antigen it recognizes has not been identified. Base qualities were left out, and no much larger clone turns up one base away.

PBMCs were isolated by density centrifugation and stained for CD3, CD4 and CD8, and CD4+ and CD8+ T cells were sorted on a FACSAria. Unaffected controls provided scalp biopsies and blood samples. The rearranged chain carries TRBV7-8 and TRBJ2-1; D gene: possibly TRBD2, on 5 matching bases. Sequencing was carried out using CD8+ T cells sorted from blood. The TCR originated in a human donor in good health. The DNA sequence is as follows: TGTGCCAGCAGCTCCTTTAGCGTCAGCTCCTACAATGAGCAGTTCTTC. Its protein is CASSSFSVSSYNEQFF.